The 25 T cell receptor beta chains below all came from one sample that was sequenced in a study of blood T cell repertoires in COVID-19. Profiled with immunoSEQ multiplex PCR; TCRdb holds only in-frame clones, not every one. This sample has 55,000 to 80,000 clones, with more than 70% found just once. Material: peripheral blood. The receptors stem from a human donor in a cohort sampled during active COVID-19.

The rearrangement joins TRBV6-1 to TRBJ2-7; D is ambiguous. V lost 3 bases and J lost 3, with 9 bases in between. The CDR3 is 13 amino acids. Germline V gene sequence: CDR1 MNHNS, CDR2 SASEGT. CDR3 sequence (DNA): TGTGCCAGCAGTGAGGCCTCAATCTACGAGCAGTACTTC. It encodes CASSEASIYEQYF.

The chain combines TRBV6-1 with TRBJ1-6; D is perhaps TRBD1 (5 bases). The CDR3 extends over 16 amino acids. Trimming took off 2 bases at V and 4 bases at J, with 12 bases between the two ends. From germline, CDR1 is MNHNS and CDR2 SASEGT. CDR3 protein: CASSEWAGPYNSPLHF. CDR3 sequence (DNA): TGTGCCAGCAGTGAATGGGCGGGACCATATAATTCACCCCTCCACTTT.

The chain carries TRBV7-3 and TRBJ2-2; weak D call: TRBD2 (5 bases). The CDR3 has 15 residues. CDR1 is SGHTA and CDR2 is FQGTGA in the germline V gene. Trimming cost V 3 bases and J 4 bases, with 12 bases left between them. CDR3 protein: CASSLDSPGTGELFF. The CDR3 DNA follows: TGTGCCAGCAGCTTGGACTCCCCGGGCACCGGGGAGCTGTTTTTT. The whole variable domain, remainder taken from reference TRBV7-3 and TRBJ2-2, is GAGVSQTPSNKVTEKGKYVELRCDPISGHTALYWYRQSLGQGPEFLIYFQGTGAADDSGLPNDRFFAVRPEGSVSTLKIQRTERGDSAVYLCASSLDSPGTGELFFGEGSRLTVL.

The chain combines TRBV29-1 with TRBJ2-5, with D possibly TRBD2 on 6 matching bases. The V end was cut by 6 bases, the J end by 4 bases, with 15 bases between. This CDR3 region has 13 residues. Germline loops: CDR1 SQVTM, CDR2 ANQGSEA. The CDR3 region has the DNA TGCAGCGTCCTGGCGGGATCCGGAGAGACCCAGTACTTC. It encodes CSVLAGSGETQYF. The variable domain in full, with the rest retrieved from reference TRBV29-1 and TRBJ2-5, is SAVISQKPSRDICQRGTSLTIQCQVDSQVTMMFWYRQQPGQSLTLIATANQGSEATYESGFVIDKFPISRPNLTFSTLTVSNMSPEDSSIYLCSVLAGSGETQYFGPGTRLLVL.

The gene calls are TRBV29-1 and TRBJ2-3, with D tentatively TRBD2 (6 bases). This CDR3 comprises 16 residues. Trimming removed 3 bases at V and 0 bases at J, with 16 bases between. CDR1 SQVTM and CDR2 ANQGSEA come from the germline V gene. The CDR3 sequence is CSVERDGGPSTDTQYF. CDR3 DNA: TGCAGCGTTGAGCGGGATGGAGGTCCTAGCACAGATACGCAGTATTTT.

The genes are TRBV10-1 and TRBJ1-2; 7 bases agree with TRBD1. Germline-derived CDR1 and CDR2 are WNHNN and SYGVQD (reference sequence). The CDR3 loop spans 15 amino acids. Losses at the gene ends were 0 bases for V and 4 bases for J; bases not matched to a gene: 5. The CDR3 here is CASSESTGNPYGYTF. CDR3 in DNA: TGCGCCAGCAGTGAGTCGACAGGGAATCCCTATGGCTACACCTTC.

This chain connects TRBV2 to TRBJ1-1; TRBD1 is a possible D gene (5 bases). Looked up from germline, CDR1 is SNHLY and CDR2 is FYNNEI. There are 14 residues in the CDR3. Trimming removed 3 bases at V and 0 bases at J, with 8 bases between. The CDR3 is CASSEDILNTEAFF. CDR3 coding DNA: TGTGCCAGCAGTGAGGACATTCTGAACACTGAAGCTTTCTTT.

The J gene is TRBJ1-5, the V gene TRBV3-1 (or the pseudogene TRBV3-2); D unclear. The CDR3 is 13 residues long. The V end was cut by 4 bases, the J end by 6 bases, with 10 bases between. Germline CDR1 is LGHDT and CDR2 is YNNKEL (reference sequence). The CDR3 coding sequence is TGTGCCAGCAGCCCCTATCCCCTTCAGCCCCAGCATTTT. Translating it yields CASSPYPLQPQHF.

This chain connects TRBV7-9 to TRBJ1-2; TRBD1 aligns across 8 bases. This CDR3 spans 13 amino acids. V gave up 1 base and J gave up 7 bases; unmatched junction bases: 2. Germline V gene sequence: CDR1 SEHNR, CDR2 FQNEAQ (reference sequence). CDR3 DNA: TGTGCCAGCAGCTTAGGACAGGGGAGTGGCTACACCTTC. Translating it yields CASSLGQGSGYTF.

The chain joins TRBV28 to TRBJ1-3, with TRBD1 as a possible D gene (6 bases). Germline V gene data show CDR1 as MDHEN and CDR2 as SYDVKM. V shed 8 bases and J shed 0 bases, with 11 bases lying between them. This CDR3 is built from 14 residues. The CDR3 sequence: CASGRGGSGNTIYF. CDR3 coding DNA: TGTGCCAGCGGAAGAGGGGGCTCTGGAAACACCATATATTTT.

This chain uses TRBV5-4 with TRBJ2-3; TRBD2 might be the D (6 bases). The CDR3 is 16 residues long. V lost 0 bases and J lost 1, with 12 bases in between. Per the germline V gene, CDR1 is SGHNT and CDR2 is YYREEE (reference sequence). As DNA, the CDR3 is TGTGCCAGCAGCTTGGGGTTCGGCGGGGGCACAGATACGCAGTATTTT. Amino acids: CASSLGFGGGTDTQYF.

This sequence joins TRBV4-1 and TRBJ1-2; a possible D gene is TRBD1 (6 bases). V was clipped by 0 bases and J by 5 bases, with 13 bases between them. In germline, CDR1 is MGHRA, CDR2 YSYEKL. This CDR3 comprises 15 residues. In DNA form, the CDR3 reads TGCGCCAGCAGCCAAGATCCCTGGACAGAATATGGCTACACCTTC. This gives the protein CASSQDPWTEYGYTF.

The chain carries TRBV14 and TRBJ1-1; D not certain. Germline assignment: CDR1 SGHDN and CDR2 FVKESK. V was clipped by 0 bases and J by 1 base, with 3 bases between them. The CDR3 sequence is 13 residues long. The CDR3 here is CASSQDRNTEAFF. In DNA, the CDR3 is TGTGCCAGCAGCCAAGACAGGAACACTGAAGCTTTCTTT.

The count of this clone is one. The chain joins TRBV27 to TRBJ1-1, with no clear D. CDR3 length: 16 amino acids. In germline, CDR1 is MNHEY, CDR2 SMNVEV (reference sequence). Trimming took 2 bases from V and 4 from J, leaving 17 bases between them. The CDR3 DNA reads TGTGCCAGCAGTTTACCGGGATTAGGGTCCAGCACTGAAGCTTTCTTT. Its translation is CASSLPGLGSSTEAFF.

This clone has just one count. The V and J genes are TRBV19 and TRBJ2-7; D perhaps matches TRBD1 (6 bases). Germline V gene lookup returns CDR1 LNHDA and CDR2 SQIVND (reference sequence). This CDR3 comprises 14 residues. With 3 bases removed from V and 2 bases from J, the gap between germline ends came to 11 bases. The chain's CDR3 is CASSITRQAYEQYF. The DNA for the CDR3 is TGTGCCAGTAGTATCACCCGACAGGCCTACGAGCAGTACTTC.

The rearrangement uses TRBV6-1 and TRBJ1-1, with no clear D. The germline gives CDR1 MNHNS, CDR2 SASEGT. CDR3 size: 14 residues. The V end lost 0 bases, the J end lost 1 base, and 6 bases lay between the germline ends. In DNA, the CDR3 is TGTGCCAGCAGTGAAGCCTGGCAGAACACTGAAGCTTTCTTT. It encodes CASSEAWQNTEAFF.

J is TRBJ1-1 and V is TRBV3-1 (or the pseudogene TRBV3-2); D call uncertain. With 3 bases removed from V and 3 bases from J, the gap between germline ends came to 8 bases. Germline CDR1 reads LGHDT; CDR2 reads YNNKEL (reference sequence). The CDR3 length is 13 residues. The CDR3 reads CASSHGSDTEAFF. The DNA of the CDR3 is TGTGCCAGCAGCCACGGGTCGGACACTGAAGCTTTCTTT.

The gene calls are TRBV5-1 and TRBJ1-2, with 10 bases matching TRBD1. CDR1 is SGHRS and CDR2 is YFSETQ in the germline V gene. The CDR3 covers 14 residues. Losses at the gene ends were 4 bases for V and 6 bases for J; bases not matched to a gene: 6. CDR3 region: CASSPAGQGNGYTF. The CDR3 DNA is TGCGCCAGCAGCCCCGCGGGACAGGGGAATGGCTACACCTTC.

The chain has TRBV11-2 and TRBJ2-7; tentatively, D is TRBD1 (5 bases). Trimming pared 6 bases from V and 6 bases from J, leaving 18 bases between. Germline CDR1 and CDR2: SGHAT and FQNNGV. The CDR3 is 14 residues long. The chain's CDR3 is CASSPGAQSLEQYF. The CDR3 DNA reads TGTGCCAGCAGTCCTGGGGCTCAGAGTCTCGAGCAGTACTTC. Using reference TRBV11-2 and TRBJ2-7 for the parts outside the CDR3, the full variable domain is EAGVAQSPRYKIIEKRQSVAFWCNPISGHATLYWYQQILGQGPKLLIQFQNNGVVDDSQLPKDRFSAERLKGVDSTLKIQPAKLEDSAVYLCASSPGAQSLEQYFGPGTRLTVT.

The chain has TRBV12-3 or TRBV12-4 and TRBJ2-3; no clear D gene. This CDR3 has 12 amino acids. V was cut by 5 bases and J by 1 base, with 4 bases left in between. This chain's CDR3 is CASSRGTDTQYF. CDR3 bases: TGTGCCAGCAGTCGGGGCACAGATACGCAGTATTTT.

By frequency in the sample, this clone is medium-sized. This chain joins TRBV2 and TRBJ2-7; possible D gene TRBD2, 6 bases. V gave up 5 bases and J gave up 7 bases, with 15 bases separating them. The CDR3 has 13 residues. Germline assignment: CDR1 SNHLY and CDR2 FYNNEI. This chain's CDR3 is CASSRDLVIEQYF. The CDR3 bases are TGTGCCAGCAGTCGGGACTTAGTCATTGAGCAGTACTTC.

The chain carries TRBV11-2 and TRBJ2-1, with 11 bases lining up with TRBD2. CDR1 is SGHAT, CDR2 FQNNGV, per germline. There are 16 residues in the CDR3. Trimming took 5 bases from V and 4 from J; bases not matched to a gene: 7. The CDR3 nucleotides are TGTGCCAGCAGCCCGACTAGCGGGGCACCATACAATGAGCAGTTCTTC. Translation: CASSPTSGAPYNEQFF.

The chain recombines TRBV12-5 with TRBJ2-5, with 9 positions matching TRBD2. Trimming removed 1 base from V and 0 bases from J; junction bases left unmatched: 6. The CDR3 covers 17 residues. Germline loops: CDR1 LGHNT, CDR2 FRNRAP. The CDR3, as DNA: TGTGCTAGTGGTTTGGGGACTAGCGCCGCAAACCAAGAGACCCAGTACTTC. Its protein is CASGLGTSAANQETQYF.

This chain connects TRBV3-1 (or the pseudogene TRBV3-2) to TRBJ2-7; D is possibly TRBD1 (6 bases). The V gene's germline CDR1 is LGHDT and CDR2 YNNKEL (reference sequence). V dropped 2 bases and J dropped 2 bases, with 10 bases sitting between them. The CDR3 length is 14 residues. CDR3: CASSQTQGPYEQYF. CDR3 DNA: TGTGCCAGCAGCCAAACACAGGGACCCTACGAGCAGTACTTC.

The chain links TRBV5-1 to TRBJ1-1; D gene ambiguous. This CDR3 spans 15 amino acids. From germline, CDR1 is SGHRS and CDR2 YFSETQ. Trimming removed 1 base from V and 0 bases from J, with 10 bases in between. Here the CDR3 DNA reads TGCGCCAGCAGCTTGAGCGGCAGATTGAACACTGAAGCTTTCTTT. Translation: CASSLSGRLNTEAFF.